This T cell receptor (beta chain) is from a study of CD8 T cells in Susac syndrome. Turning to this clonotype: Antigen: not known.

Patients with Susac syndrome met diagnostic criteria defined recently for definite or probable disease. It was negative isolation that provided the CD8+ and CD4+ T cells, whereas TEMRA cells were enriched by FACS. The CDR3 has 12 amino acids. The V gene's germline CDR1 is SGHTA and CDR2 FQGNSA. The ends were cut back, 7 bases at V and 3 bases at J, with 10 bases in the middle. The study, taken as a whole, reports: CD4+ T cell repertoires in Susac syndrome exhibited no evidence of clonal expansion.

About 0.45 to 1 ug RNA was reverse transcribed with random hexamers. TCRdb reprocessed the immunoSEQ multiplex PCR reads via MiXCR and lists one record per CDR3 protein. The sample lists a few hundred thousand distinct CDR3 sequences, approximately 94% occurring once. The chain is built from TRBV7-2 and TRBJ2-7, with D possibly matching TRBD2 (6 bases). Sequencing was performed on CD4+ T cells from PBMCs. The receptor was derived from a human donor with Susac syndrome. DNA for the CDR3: TGTGCCAGCACTGGGGGGATCTACGAGCAGTACTTC. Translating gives CASTGGIYEQYF.